This T cell receptor beta chain was documented in a study of CD4 T cells in relation to SARS-CoV-2 and coronaviruses (dated by TCRdb to about 2021). Regarding the complete study: Across all 12 patients in the convalescent cohort, the median age was around 40 years, with a range of 21 to 72 years. Among the approximately twelve convalescent patients, 8 males and 4 females were included, and two of the subjects were Hispanic. Using patient-derived lymphoblastoid cell lines, the shared crossreactive spike epitopes were mapped to their HLA restriction. Memory CD4+ T cell crossreactivity between SARS-CoV-2 and common cold coronavirus spike proteins was assessed at the TCR clonotype level in the study. The Adaptive Biotechnologies TCR-sequencing kit was used to sequence samples from a few pre-COVID donors and the naive versus memory experiments, whereas other data were Illumina-based. A different TCR-beta assay, based on Illumina, was used to sequence expansion assays from other donors in the study. Points the paper makes about the study in general: Small numbers of patients and of tested TCRs were a limitation of the study. Pre-pandemic and post-infection samples were not both contributed by any donor, so tracing of the source of pre-existing responses was limited. Sequencing naive versus memory cells indicated that the assay picks up memory recall responses, not primary responses primed during culture. Crossreactivity analysis centred on spike protein, so crossreactivity against other viral proteins was not assessed. Memory CD4+ clonotypes crossrecognizing SARS-CoV-2 and at least one common cold coronavirus spike were found in 60% to 75% of donors. Significantly weaker SARS-CoV-2-driven expansion was shown by crossreactive clones than by monoreactive clones, consistent with antigenic imprinting.

Naive and memory CD4+ T cells were separated from cryopreserved PBMCs through CD4 enrichment, which was followed by EasySep naive CD4+ T cell enrichment. Ficoll-Paque PLUS gradient centrifugation was used to isolate PBMCs from leukapheresis product or whole blood. The PBMCs went either fresh into the expansion assay or into cryopreservation at -140 degrees C. The QIAamp Micro DNA Kit was used to extract genomic DNA from the CD4+ T cells. Details on this clone: Its antigen is still unknown. Base qualities are not provided; no much larger clone lies one nucleotide away.

CDR1 GTSNPN and CDR2 SVGIG were looked up in the germline V gene (reference sequence). The CDR3 runs 13 residues from the cysteine to the phenylalanine. Only CDR3 DNA is held: 39 bases, read in frame from base 1. The V end gives up 3 bases and the J end 6 bases, leaving 6 bases in the junction not matched to a gene. Uncultured naive and memory CD4+ T cell DNA received deep-resolution immunoSEQ TCR-beta sequencing. Per the original workflow: During preprocessing, nonproductive sequences were removed, along with CDR3s that did not begin with C, did not end with F or W, or were shorter than 7 amino acids. Cultured and uncultured naive and memory CD4+ repertoires were searched for CDR3s previously identified as spike- and CEF-reactive. After three terminal residues were trimmed from each end, CDR3 homology was quantified as pairwise Levenshtein distance using the stringdist R package. TCRdb obtained this table from immuneACCESS and retained in-frame rearrangements with V and J assigned. These tables miss some clones; where compared with another copy, unresolved V genes account for less than half of the shortfall, and the remainder is unexplained. V, J and clone size are taken as reported in that table, and D and trimming were inferred from the DNA itself. The sample table holds some 60,000 clones, of which around 90% were seen once. Roughly 0.37% of the sample comes from the top ten.

The sequence came from an adult with COVID-19. Sequenced input: naive CD4+ T cells from PBMCs. In the paper's terms, the cell subset or site label means: naive CD4+ T cells isolated by negative enrichment. The V gene is TRBV30 and the J gene is TRBJ2-7; 9 bases in the middle match TRBD2. The nucleotides are TGTGCCTGGAGCGCGGGGGGGGTCACCGAGCAGTACTTC. The resulting protein is CAWSAGGVTEQYF.